The 26 T cell receptor beta chains in this list originate from one sample, sequenced in a study of blood T cells in healthy people across ages. Alongside a J-beta primer mix, a sample-barcoded 5' primer served in a second PCR lasting about 7 to 11 cycles. TCRdb recomputed calls from the 5' RACE reads with MiXCR, one row per CDR3 protein. The table has about 1,400,000 distinct CDR3 sequences, around 39% seen once. Sample: blood. Source of these receptors: a woman aged 18-29 years in good health.

The rearrangement links TRBV6-5 to TRBJ2-2; D might be TRBD2 (6 bases). V lost 8 bases, J lost 4 bases, and 11 bases lay in between. This CDR3 is built from 13 residues. Germline V gene data show CDR1 as MNHEY and CDR2 as SVGAGI. CDR3 residues: CASGTGVTGELFF. CDR3 DNA: TGTGCCAGCGGGACGGGGGTCACCGGGGAGCTGTTTTTT.

The V gene is TRBV6-6, the J gene TRBJ2-1, with TRBD1 matching 9 bases. The germline gives CDR1 MNHNY, CDR2 SVGAGI (reference sequence). The CDR3 extends over 15 amino acids. The V gene end was trimmed by 5 bases and the J gene end by 7 bases; junction bases not matched to a gene: 9. The CDR3 reads CASSEPGQGLNEQFF. The CDR3 coding sequence is TGTGCCAGCAGTGAGCCGGGACAGGGATTAAATGAGCAGTTCTTC.

This clonotype occurred once. The chain joins TRBV10-3 to TRBJ2-4, with 8 bases identical to TRBD2. V was clipped by 2 bases and J by 13 bases; unmatched bases: 22. CDR3 length: 18 amino acids. CDR1 and CDR2 from the germline V gene are ENHRY and SYGVKD. The CDR3 region is CAISERGTSSGGYNEQYF. As DNA, the CDR3 is TGTGCCATCAGTGAGAGGGGGACATCAAGCGGGGGATACAATGAGCAGTACTTC.

This clonotype was detected many times. The chain uses TRBV20-1 and TRBJ2-1; 11 bases map to TRBD2. J lost 4 bases, V lost 6 bases, and 2 bases had no gene match. The germline V gene encodes CDR1 DFQATT and CDR2 SNEGSKA (reference sequence). The CDR3 consists of 13 residues. The CDR3 DNA is TGCAGTGCCCGACTAGCGGGGTACAATGAGCAGTTCTTC. This encodes CSARLAGYNEQFF.

The V call is TRBV7-3, the J call TRBJ2-1; 7 bases fit TRBD2. The junction had 11 bases not matched to a gene; V was cut back by 5 bases and J by 13 bases. CDR1 is SGHTA, CDR2 FQGTGA, per germline. The CDR3 has 13 amino acids. The CDR3 bases are TGTGCCAGCAGCCCCTCGGGGGGTTTTGACCAGTTCTTC. Translating gives CASSPSGGFDQFF.

This clonotype came up a few times. This chain joins TRBV14 and TRBJ2-7; TRBD2 agrees at 7 bases. Germline V gene lookup returns CDR1 SGHDN and CDR2 FVKESK. V was pared by 4 bases and J by 0 bases, with 18 bases of the junction left unmatched. The CDR3 consists of 19 residues. CDR3 nucleotides: TGTGCCAGCAGCCCGACCTATGCTAGCGGAGGGGCAAGCTCCTACGAGCAGTACTTC. It encodes CASSPTYASGGASSYEQYF.

This clonotype was seen only a few times. This chain connects TRBV10-3 to TRBJ2-5; D gene ambiguous. CDR3 length: 11 amino acids. Trimming took 1 base from V and 5 from J, leaving 2 bases between them. The germline CDR1 and CDR2 sequences are ENHRY and SYGVKD. As DNA, the CDR3 is TGTGCCATCAGTGAGTTGGAGACCCAGTACTTC. This encodes CAISELETQYF.

In DNA, the CDR3 is TGTGCCAGCAGCTTAACCCCGCCGCCCCTGCAGTACTTC. This encodes CASSLTPPPLQYF. V and J are TRBV7-2 and TRBJ2-5; D remains ambiguous. The CDR3 is 13 amino acids. CDR1 is SGHTA and CDR2 is FQGNSA in the germline V gene. V was shortened by 2 bases and J by 11 bases, with 15 bases between the two germline ends.

J is TRBJ1-1 and V is TRBV6-1; 9 bases match TRBD1. The CDR3 totals 18 residues. The trim removed 6 bases at V and 6 bases at J, leaving 20 bases unmatched. CDR1 and CDR2 from the germline V gene are MNHNS and SASEGT. The CDR3 region is CASRDESRDRVSAPEAFF. CDR3 nucleotide sequence: TGTGCCAGCAGAGACGAATCCCGGGACAGGGTATCGGCACCTGAAGCTTTCTTT.

The chain uses TRBV20-1 and TRBJ2-5, with TRBD2 as a possible D gene (5 bases). The DNA end is more similar to TRBJ2-7, so the J call may be wrong. CDR3 size: 12 residues. Germline V CDR1 and CDR2: DFQATT, SNEGSKA (reference sequence). This CDR3 reads CSARRTQFEQYF. The CDR3 nucleotides read TGCAGTGCTAGGAGGACTCAGTTCGAGCAGTACTTC.

This clonotype was seen a few times. The chain links TRBV2 to TRBJ2-3, with TRBD2 matching 7 bases. The J segment lost 8 bases and the V segment lost 8 bases, leaving 7 bases of the junction unmatched. Germline V gene data show CDR1 as SNHLY and CDR2 as FYNNEI. The CDR3 length is 12 residues. CDR3 sequence (DNA): TGTGCCAGCGATGGGGAGGGGACTACGCAGTATTTT. It encodes CASDGEGTTQYF.

This chain connects TRBV11-2 to TRBJ2-4; D possibly corresponds to TRBD2 (6 bases). Trimming pared 1 base from V and 13 bases from J, leaving 20 bases between. Germline CDR1 reads SGHAT; CDR2 reads FQNNGV. The CDR3 contains 15 residues. Here the CDR3 reads CASSLVATSSNEQYF. CDR3 nucleotides: TGTGCCAGCAGCTTAGTGGCGACTAGTAGCAATGAGCAGTACTTC.

J is TRBJ2-5 and V is TRBV6-5; no firm D call. V was shortened by 2 bases and J by 11 bases, with 24 bases between the two germline ends. This CDR3 comprises 16 residues. The germline V gene has CDR1 MNHEY and CDR2 SVGAGI. The DNA for the CDR3 is TGTGCCAGCAGTTACGTTTCGGGTAGCCCCTACAATGAGCAGTACTTC. It is translated as CASSYVSGSPYNEQYF.

This clonotype was seen a few times. The chain couples TRBV20-1 to TRBJ2-7; D gene uncertain. The ends were cut back, 0 bases at V and 3 bases at J, with 12 bases in the middle. Germline V gene lookup returns CDR1 DFQATT and CDR2 SNEGSKA (reference sequence). CDR3 size: 14 residues. The chain's CDR3 is CSARDLGSSYEQYF. CDR3 sequence (DNA): TGCAGTGCTAGAGATTTAGGGTCCAGCTACGAGCAGTACTTC.

This chain joins TRBV29-1 and TRBJ2-6; 7 bases agree with TRBD1. Trimming at V came to 4 bases and at J to 10 bases, leaving 1 base not matched to a gene. This CDR3 is 11 amino acids long. The germline V gene encodes CDR1 SQVTM and CDR2 ANQGSEA. CDR3: CSVGDSNVLTF. The DNA of the CDR3 is TGCAGCGTTGGGGACAGTAACGTCCTGACTTTC.

This clonotype occurred many times. The CDR3 sequence is CASSPTTTSEQYF. CDR3 DNA: TGTGCCAGCAGCCCTACCACGACGAGCGAGCAGTACTTC. This chain links TRBV28 with TRBJ2-7, with no clear D. The CDR3 consists of 13 residues. V shed 6 bases and J shed 6 bases, with 15 bases lying between them. CDR1 and CDR2 (germline): MDHEN, SYDVKM.

This chain connects TRBV25-1 to TRBJ1-6; TRBD1 agrees at 7 bases. Germline-derived CDR1 and CDR2 are MGHDK and SYGVNS. The CDR3 is 15 residues long. V was pared by 0 bases and J by 10 bases, with 6 bases of the junction left unmatched. This CDR3 reads CASSEYGQGGSPLHF. CDR3 bases: TGTGCCAGCAGTGAATACGGCCAGGGGGGATCACCCCTCCACTTT.

As regards this clonotype: A read error may be the cause here, since a much bigger clone is one base away. This chain uses TRBV3-1 with TRBJ2-7, with no clear D. The V end was cut by 3 bases, the J end by 6 bases, with 18 bases between. The CDR3 totals 15 residues. Germline values: CDR1 LGHDT, CDR2 YNNKEL (reference sequence). The DNA of the CDR3 is TGTGCCAGCAGCCACGTAACGACCGGTATGGGCGAGCAGTACTTC. Translation gives CASSHVTTGMGEQYF.

This sequence joins TRBV20-1 and TRBJ2-3; a weak D match, TRBD2 (6 bases). The CDR3 totals 12 residues. The V end lost 1 base, the J end lost 10 bases, and 12 bases lay between the germline ends. CDR1 DFQATT and CDR2 SNEGSKA come from the germline V gene (reference sequence). CDR3 sequence (DNA): TGCAGTGCTAGAGTCGGGGACTTTTCGCAGTATTTT. Protein product: CSARVGDFSQYF.

The chain uses TRBV12-3 or TRBV12-4 and TRBJ2-2, with D possibly matching TRBD1 (7 bases). V gave up 5 bases and J gave up 0 bases, with 10 bases separating them. The CDR3 has 15 residues. CDR3 in amino acids: CASSPGGPNTGELFF. CDR3 sequence (DNA): TGTGCCAGCAGTCCAGGGGGGCCGAACACCGGGGAGCTGTTTTTT.

This clonotype was found a few times. V and J are TRBV13 and TRBJ2-1, with D tentatively TRBD1 or TRBD2 (5 bases each). Germline CDR1 is PRHDT and CDR2 is FYEKMQ (reference sequence). Trimming stripped 9 bases from V and 4 bases from J, with 13 bases between. The CDR3 length is 13 residues. The CDR3 spells CASLGRAYNEQFF. The CDR3 coding sequence is TGTGCCAGTCTGGGGCGGGCGTACAATGAGCAGTTCTTC. Full variable domain (missing parts from reference TRBV13 and TRBJ2-1): AAGVIQSPRHLIKEKRETATLKCYPIPRHDTVYWYQQGPGQDPQFLISFYEKMQSDKGSIPDRFSAQQFSDYHSELNMSSLELGDSALYFCASLGRAYNEQFFGPGTRLTVL.

The CDR3 protein is CASSQDLMLEQYF. The CDR3 nucleotides are TGTGCCAGCAGCCAAGATCTTATGCTTGAGCAGTACTTC. J is TRBJ2-5 and V is TRBV14; no clear D. CDR1 SGHDN and CDR2 FVKESK come from the germline V gene. V gave up 0 bases and J gave up 11 bases, with 13 bases separating them. This CDR3 is built from 13 residues.

This clonotype was detected a few times. This chain uses TRBV3-1 with TRBJ2-3; D tentatively reads TRBD1 or TRBD2 (5 bases each). Trimming cost V 1 base and J 6 bases, with 11 bases left between them. The germline V gene encodes CDR1 LGHDT and CDR2 YNNKEL (reference sequence). The CDR3 is made up of 14 amino acids. The CDR3 sequence is CASSQVGAVDTQYF. For the CDR3, the DNA is TGTGCCAGCAGCCAAGTCGGGGCCGTGGATACGCAGTATTTT.

The V and J genes are TRBV10-2 and TRBJ2-3; no definite D call. The V end was cut by 1 base, the J end by 0 bases, with 2 bases between. The CDR3 consists of 13 residues. Germline-derived CDR1 and CDR2 are WSHSY and SAAADI. The CDR3 is CASSELSTDTQYF. The CDR3 DNA reads TGCGCCAGCAGTGAGTTGAGCACAGATACGCAGTATTTT.

This clonotype was recorded a few times. The rearrangement joins TRBV27 to TRBJ2-4, with D possibly being TRBD2 (5 bases). The J call may not be correct, given that the DNA end is closer to TRBJ2-7. The CDR3 totals 14 residues. The V gene's germline CDR1 is MNHEY and CDR2 SMNVEV (reference sequence). CDR3 coding DNA: TGTGCCAGCAGTTTGGGTCGGGAAGCAAGCGAGCAGTACTTC. This codes for CASSLGREASEQYF.

This clonotype has more than one count but fewer than ten. The V call is TRBV7-2, the J call TRBJ2-3; no reliable D call. The CDR3 has 15 residues. Deletions cut 2 bases from V and 0 bases from J, with 9 bases between. Germline V gene data show CDR1 as SGHTA and CDR2 as FQGNSA. Written as DNA, the CDR3 is TGTGCCAGCAGCTTACCGGTGGCTAGCACAGATACGCAGTATTTT. It yields the protein CASSLPVASTDTQYF.